Reported below is one T cell receptor (beta chain). The sample comes from a study of radiation and T cells in renal cell carcinoma. TCRdb's table, derived via immunoSEQ multiplex PCR, lists solely in-frame clones and lacks some. The repertoire holds some 150,000 clones, with about 86% as singletons. Germline values: CDR1 SGHNT, CDR2 YYREEE (reference sequence). The CDR3 spans 17 residues. The ends lost 3 bases at V and 0 bases at J; junction bases unmatched: 9. Time point noted: blood 4 weeks post-SBRT, at nephrectomy. Regarding treatment: 15 Gy SBRT to primary tumor, nephrectomy 4 weeks later. The tumor was a clear cell renal cell carcinoma.

The material was blood, obtained from a patient whose treatment included radiotherapy and nephrectomy. This TCR was recovered from a woman in her fifties or sixties with renal cell carcinoma. The V call is TRBV5-4, the J call TRBJ2-3, with 8 bases fitting TRBD2. The DNA of the CDR3 is TGTGCCAGCAGCTCCGGGGTTGAGCGGGGGAGCACAGATACGCAGTATTTT. Translating gives CASSSGVERGSTDTQYF.